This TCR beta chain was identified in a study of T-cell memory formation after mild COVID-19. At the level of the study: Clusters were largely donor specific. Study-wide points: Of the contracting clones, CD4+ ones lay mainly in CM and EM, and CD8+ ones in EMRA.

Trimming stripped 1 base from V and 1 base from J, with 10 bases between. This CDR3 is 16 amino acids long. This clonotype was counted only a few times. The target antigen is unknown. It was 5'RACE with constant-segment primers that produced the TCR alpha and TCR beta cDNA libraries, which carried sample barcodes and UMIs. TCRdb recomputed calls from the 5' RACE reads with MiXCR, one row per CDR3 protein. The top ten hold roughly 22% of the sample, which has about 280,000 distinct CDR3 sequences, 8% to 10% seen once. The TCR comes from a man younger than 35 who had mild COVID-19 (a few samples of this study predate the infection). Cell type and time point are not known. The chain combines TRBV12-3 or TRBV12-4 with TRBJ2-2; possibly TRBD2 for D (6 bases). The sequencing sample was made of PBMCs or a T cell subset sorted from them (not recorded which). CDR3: CASSLVAGRNTGELFF. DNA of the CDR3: TGTGCCAGCAGTTTAGTGGCGGGGAGGAACACCGGGGAGCTGTTTTTT.